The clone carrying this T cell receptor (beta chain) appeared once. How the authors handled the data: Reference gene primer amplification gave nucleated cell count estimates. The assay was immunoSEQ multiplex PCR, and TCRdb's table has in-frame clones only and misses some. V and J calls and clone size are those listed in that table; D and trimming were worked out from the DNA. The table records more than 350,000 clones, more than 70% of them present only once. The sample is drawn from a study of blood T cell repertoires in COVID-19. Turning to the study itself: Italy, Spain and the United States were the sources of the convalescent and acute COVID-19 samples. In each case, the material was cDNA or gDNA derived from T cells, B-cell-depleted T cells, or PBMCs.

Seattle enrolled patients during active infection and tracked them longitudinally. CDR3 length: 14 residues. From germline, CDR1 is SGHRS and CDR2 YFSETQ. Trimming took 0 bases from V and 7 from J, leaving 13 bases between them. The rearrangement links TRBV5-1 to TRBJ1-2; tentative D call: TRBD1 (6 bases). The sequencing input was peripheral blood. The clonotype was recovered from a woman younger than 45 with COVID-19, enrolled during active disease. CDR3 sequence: CASSLDSGVGGYTF. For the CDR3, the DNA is TGCGCCAGCAGCTTGGATTCAGGGGTTGGTGGCTACACCTTC.